A selection of T cell receptor beta chains follows, all from one sample in a study of early T cells in non-severe SARS-CoV-2 infection. TCRdb re-called the 5' RACE reads with MiXCR, one entry per CDR3 protein. The data contain around 70,000 distinct CDR3 sequences, approximately 12% of them singletons. The specimen was whole blood. All receptors come from an adult who was a healthcare worker with PCR-confirmed SARS-CoV-2 infection or an uninfected control (not recorded which). CDR3s include the opening cysteine and the closing phenylalanine or tryptophan. A D gene is named only where the DNA matches it firmly. Clone sizes are given selectively: once, few, many, or a class where the clone is expanded.

TRBV2,-,14,TRBJ1-6,many,TGTGCCAGCAGGGACAGCTCCTATAATTCACCCCTCCACTTT,CASRDSSYNSPLHF
TRBV7-9,-,14,TRBJ2-7,many,TGTGCCAGCAGCTTACCCGGGGCTTCCTACGAGCAGTACTTC,CASSLPGASYEQYF
TRBV12-3/TRBV12-4,-,18,TRBJ2-1,many,TGTGCCAGCAGTTTGTTTTTCCTGGGGGACCGCTCCTACAATGAGCAGTTCTTC,CASSLFFLGDRSYNEQFF
TRBV11-2,-,14,TRBJ1-1,many,TGTGCCAGCAGCTTAGATCACGGGCCGCGCGAAGCTTTCTTT,CASSLDHGPREAFF
TRBV25-1,TRBD1,14,TRBJ2-1,many,TGTGCCAGCAGTTCCCGGGACAGGGACTTTGAGCAGTTCTTC,CASSSRDRDFEQFF
TRBV20-1,TRBD2,16,TRBJ2-3,few,TGCAGTGCTAGAGATCCTAGCGGGACGAGCACAGATACGCAGTATTTT,CSARDPSGTSTDTQYF
TRBV10-3,TRBD2,15,TRBJ2-1,-,TGTGCCATCAGTGATCCCCTAGCGGGAGCGGATGAGCAGTTCTTC,CAISDPLAGADEQFF
TRBV5-1,-,14,TRBJ1-5,few,TGCGCCAGCAGCGCAGACCAGGGAGGACAGCCCCAGCATTTT,CASSADQGGQPQHF
TRBV29-1,TRBD1,12,TRBJ1-2,many,TGCAGCGCCAACCCGACAGGGGGCGGCTACACCTTC,CSANPTGGGYTF
TRBV11-1,TRBD1,16,TRBJ2-3,few,TGTGCCAGCAGCTTAGTCGGACAGGGGAGAACAGATACGCAGTATTTT,CASSLVGQGRTDTQYF
TRBV19,-,14,TRBJ1-3,few,TGTGCCAGTAGAAGAAGAACCTCTGGAAACACCATATATTTT,CASRRRTSGNTIYF
TRBV24-1,-,11,TRBJ2-1,-,TGTGCCACCAGTGAATTCAATGAGCAGTTCTTC,CATSEFNEQFF
TRBV30,TRBD1,13,TRBJ2-7,many,TGTGCCTGGAACCGGGACAGTCCCTACGAGCAGTACTTC,CAWNRDSPYEQYF
TRBV21-1,-,15,TRBJ1-6,-,TGTGCCAGCACCACAGACAGCCTCTATAATTCACCCCTCCACTTT,CASTTDSLYNSPLHF
TRBV24-1,-,15,TRBJ2-7,-,TGTGCCACCAGTGATCCACCGCGGGGTGTCCACGAGCAGTACTTC,CATSDPPRGVHEQYF
TRBV18,-,14,TRBJ2-3,-,TGTGCCAGCTCACCACCGACTTACACAGATACGCAGTATTTT,CASSPPTYTDTQYF
TRBV10-3,-,14,TRBJ2-3,few,TGTGCCATCAGTAGGTCGGGAGCACCAGATACGCAGTATTTT,CAISRSGAPDTQYF
TRBV2,-,12,TRBJ2-7,-,TGTGCCAGCACCGCCAACTCCTACGAGCAGTACTTC,CASTANSYEQYF
TRBV18,TRBD1,14,TRBJ2-7,many,TGTGCCAGCTCACTGTCGGGACAGGGACGCGAGCAGTACTTC,CASSLSGQGREQYF
TRBV3-1,-,13,TRBJ1-1,-,TGTGCCAGCAGCCAAGCCGACCGTACTGAAGCTTTCTTT,CASSQADRTEAFF
TRBV13,-,19,TRBJ2-3,many,TGTGCCAGCAGCACCATTGCCCCGCAGCCGGGTAGGCTTCAGGGTACGCAGTATTTT,CASSTIAPQPGRLQGTQYF
TRBV28,TRBD1,18,TRBJ2-7,few,TGTGCCAGCAGTTCTTGGGGACAGGGGGAACGCCACAACTACGAGCAGTACTTC,CASSSWGQGERHNYEQYF
TRBV27,-,14,TRBJ1-5,few,TGTGCCAGCAGTTTAGGAGGGCCGGGTCAGCCCCAGCATTTT,CASSLGGPGQPQHF
TRBV6-5,TRBD1,15,TRBJ2-3,many,TGTGCCAGCAGGCGGACAGGGAAGAGCACAGATACGCAGTATTTT,CASRRTGKSTDTQYF